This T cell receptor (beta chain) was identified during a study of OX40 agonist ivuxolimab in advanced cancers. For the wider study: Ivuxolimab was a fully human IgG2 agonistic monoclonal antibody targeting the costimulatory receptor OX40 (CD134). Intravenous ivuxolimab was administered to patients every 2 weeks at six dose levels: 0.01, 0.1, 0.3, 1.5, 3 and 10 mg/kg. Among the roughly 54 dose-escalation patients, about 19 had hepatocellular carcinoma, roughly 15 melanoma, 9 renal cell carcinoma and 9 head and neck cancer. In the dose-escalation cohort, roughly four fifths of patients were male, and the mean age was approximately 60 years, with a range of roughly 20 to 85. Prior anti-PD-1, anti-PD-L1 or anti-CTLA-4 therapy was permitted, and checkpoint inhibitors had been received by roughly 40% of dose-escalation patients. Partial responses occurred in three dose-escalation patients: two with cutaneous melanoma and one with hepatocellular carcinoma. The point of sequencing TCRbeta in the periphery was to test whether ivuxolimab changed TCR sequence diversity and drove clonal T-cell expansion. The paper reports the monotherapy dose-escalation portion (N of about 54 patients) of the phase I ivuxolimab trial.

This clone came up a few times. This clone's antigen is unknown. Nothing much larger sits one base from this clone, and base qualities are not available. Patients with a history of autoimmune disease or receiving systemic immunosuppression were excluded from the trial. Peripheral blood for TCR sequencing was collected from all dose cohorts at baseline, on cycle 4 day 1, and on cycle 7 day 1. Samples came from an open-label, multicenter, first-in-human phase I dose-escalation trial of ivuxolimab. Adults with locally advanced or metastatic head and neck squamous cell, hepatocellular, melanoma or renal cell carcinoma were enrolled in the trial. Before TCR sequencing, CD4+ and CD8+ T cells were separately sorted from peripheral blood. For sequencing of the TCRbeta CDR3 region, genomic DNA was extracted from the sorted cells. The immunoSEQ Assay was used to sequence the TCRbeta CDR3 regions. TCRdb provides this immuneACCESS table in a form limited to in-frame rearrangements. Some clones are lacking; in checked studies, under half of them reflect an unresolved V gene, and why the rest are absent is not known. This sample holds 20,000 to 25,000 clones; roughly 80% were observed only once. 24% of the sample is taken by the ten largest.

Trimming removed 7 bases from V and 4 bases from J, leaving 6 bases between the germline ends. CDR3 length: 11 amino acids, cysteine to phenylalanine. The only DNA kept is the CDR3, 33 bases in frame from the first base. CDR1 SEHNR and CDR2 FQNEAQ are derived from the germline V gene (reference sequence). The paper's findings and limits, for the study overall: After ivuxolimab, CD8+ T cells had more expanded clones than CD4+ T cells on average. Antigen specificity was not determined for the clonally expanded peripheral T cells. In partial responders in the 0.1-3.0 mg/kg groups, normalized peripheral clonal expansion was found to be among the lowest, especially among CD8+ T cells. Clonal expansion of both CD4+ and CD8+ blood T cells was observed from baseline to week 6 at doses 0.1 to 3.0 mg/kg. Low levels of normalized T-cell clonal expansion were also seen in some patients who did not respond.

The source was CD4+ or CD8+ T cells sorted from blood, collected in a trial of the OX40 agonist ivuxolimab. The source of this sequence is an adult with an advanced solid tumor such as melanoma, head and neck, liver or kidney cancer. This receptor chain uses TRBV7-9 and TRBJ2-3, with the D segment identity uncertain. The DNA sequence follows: TGTGCCAGCAATGACGCAGATACGCAGTATTTT. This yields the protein CASNDADTQYF.